The T cell receptor (beta chain) described here comes from a study of beta chain features in type 1 diabetes. The investigators reverse transcribed all of the isolated RNA, so they sequenced expressed TCRB transcripts. The method was immunoSEQ multiplex PCR; TCRdb's version includes in-frame clones alone and lacks a portion of them. The sample lists around 300,000 clones, approximately 11% occurring once. This CDR3 is 14 amino acids long. The germline gives CDR1 SEHNR, CDR2 FQNEAQ (reference sequence). Trimming took 3 bases from V and 5 from J; bases not matched to a gene: 2. The rearrangement uses TRBV7-9 and TRBJ2-2; 8 positions agree with TRBD2. Sequenced: naive CD4+ T cells from blood. The clonotype was recovered from a woman aged 25 to 39 in good health. CDR3 DNA: TGTGCCAGCAGCTTGACGGGGGGGACCGGGGAGCTGTTTTTT. Translated, it gives CASSLTGGTGELFF.